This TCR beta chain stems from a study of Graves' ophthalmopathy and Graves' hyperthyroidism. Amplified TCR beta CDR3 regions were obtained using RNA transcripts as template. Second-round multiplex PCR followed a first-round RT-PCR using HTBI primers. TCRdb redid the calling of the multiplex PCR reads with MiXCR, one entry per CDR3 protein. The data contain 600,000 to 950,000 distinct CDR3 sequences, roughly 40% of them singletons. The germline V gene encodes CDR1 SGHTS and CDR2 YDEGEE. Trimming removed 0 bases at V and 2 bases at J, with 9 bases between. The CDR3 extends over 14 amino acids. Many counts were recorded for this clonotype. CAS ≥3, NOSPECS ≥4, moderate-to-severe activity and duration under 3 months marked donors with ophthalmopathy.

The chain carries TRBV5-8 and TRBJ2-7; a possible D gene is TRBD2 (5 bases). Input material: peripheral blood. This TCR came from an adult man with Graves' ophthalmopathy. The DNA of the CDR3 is TGTGCCAGCAGCTTGGTAGGGAGAGCCTACGAGCAGTACTTC. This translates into CASSLVGRAYEQYF.